This TCR beta chain was identified during a study of T cell changes during pregnancy in multiple sclerosis. Data came from immunoSEQ multiplex PCR; TCRdb stores just in-frame clones and leaves some out. The repertoire includes some 45,000 clones, 85% to 95% of them detected once, and 5.5% to 7.5% sits in the top ten. This clone was counted between two and nine times. The length of the CDR3 is 13 residues. The germline CDR1 and CDR2 sequences are MNHNY and SVGAGI (reference sequence). J was trimmed by 4 bases and V by 6 bases; bases with no gene match: 4. The TCR originated in a female donor with multiple sclerosis, enrolled in a pregnancy study. Material: CD8+ T cells from peripheral blood mononuclear cells, obtained in the first trimester of pregnancy. V and J are TRBV6-6 and TRBJ2-5, with 8 bases fitting TRBD2. In nucleotides, the CDR3 is TGTGCCAGCAGAGCCGGGACTAGAGAGACCCAGTACTTC. Protein: CASRAGTRETQYF.